Following are 18 T cell receptor beta chains from one sample sequenced in a study of control samples from healthy donors and cancer patients. Assay used: immunoSEQ multiplex PCR; TCRdb lists only in-frame clones, some missing. This table holds around 170,000 clones, about 90% found once. The sequenced sample consisted of blood. Source of these receptors: a woman aged 50 to 60 in good health.

V usage is TRBV6-5 and J usage is TRBJ1-6; tentative D call: TRBD1 (5 bases). Germline assignment: CDR1 MNHEY and CDR2 SVGAGI. This CDR3 is 15 amino acids long. Trimming stripped 8 bases from V and 5 bases from J, with 16 bases between. This chain's CDR3 is CASGGRGDNNSPLHF. The CDR3 nucleotides are TGTGCCAGCGGGGGGAGGGGAGATAATAATTCACCCCTCCACTTT.

This chain links TRBV5-4 with TRBJ2-2; 11 nucleotides match TRBD2. The V gene's germline CDR1 is SGHNT and CDR2 YYREEE (reference sequence). The trim removed 1 base at V and 6 bases at J, leaving 5 bases unmatched. This CDR3 spans 16 amino acids. CDR3 amino acids: CASSLKISGGAGELFF. CDR3 in DNA: TGTGCCAGCAGCTTGAAAATTAGCGGGGGGGCCGGGGAGCTGTTTTTT.

The rearrangement joins TRBV29-1 to TRBJ2-6; no firm D call. Germline V gene lookup returns CDR1 SQVTM and CDR2 ANQGSEA. Deletions cut 4 bases from V and 4 bases from J, with 8 bases between. This CDR3 spans 13 amino acids. The DNA of the CDR3 is TGCAGCGTTGGTCAGTCCGGGGCCAACGTCCTGACTTTC. Its translation is CSVGQSGANVLTF.

The chain links TRBV30 to TRBJ1-4; the D is unclear. Germline lookup yields CDR1 GTSNPN and CDR2 SVGIG (reference sequence). Trimming took 1 base from V and 8 from J, leaving 8 bases between them. The CDR3 length is 12 residues. The CDR3 spells CAWSGFGEKLFF. In nucleotides, the CDR3 is TGTGCCTGGAGTGGGTTTGGGGAAAAACTGTTTTTT.

The chain carries TRBV19 and TRBJ1-2; D remains ambiguous. CDR1 is LNHDA and CDR2 is SQIVND in the germline V gene (reference sequence). The CDR3 is 11 residues long. The V gene lost 4 bases and the J gene lost 8 bases, with 8 bases spanning the gap. In nucleotides, the CDR3 is TGTGCCAGTAGTACCTCAAAGGGCTACACCTTC. This encodes CASSTSKGYTF.

The chain couples TRBV28 to TRBJ1-2, with a weak D call TRBD1 (5 bases). The CDR3 is 14 amino acids. From germline, CDR1 is MDHEN and CDR2 SYDVKM. With 6 bases removed from V and 7 bases from J, the gap between germline ends came to 18 bases. As DNA, the CDR3 is TGTGCCAGCAGATCCCTGGGGGGTCCCAGTGGCTACACCTTC. Translated, it gives CASRSLGGPSGYTF.

V is TRBV7-8 and J is TRBJ2-5, with a tentative D call TRBD2 (6 bases). The CDR3 is made up of 12 amino acids. Germline CDR1 and CDR2: SGHVS and FQNEAQ. V was trimmed by 5 bases and J by 5 bases, leaving 9 bases between them. Written as DNA, the CDR3 is TGTGCCAGCAGCCAAGGAGGGGAGACCCAGTACTTC. This codes for CASSQGGETQYF.

V usage is TRBV7-2 and J usage is TRBJ2-1; TRBD1 is a possible D gene (6 bases). V was shortened by 5 bases and J by 1 base, with 15 bases between the two germline ends. Germline CDR1 is SGHTA and CDR2 is FQGNSA. This CDR3 is 16 amino acids long. CDR3 nucleotides: TGTGCCAGCAGCAAACAGGGTTTGTGGTCCTACAATGAGCAGTTCTTC. This codes for CASSKQGLWSYNEQFF.

V and J are TRBV6-4 and TRBJ1-5, with a tentative D call TRBD1 (5 bases). The germline V gene has CDR1 MRHNA and CDR2 SNTAGT. The CDR3 is made up of 14 amino acids. Trimming pared 3 bases from V and 5 bases from J, leaving 11 bases between. The CDR3 DNA is TGTGCCAGCAGTGAGGGGTGGGGGGATCAGCCCCAGCATTTT. Residues: CASSEGWGDQPQHF.

The chain employs TRBV12-3 or TRBV12-4 and TRBJ1-1; unclear D gene. Trimming left V 3 bases short and J 3 bases short, with 8 bases between. This CDR3 is built from 13 residues. The CDR3 loop reads CASSFTPDTEAFF. The DNA for the CDR3 is TGTGCCAGCAGTTTCACGCCCGACACTGAAGCTTTCTTT.

V and J are TRBV2 and TRBJ1-2; D might be TRBD1 (6 bases). V was clipped by 2 bases and J by 8 bases, with 15 bases between them. Germline V gives CDR1 SNHLY, CDR2 FYNNEI. This CDR3 is built from 14 residues. The DNA of the CDR3 is TGTGCCAGCAGTGAATCCCGGGACATTGGGGGCTACACCTTC. Translation gives CASSESRDIGGYTF.

The chain uses TRBV9 and TRBJ1-4; D might be TRBD1 (6 bases). Germline CDR1 and CDR2: SGDLS and YYNGEE. CDR3 length: 16 residues. The V and J ends lost 3 bases and 7 bases respectively, with 19 bases between them. CDR3 DNA sequence: TGTGCCAGCAGCGCCCGGTTGGGGGCAGGACTTGAAAAACTGTTTTTT. This gives the protein CASSARLGAGLEKLFF.

The chain joins TRBV20-1 to TRBJ2-7, with 9 bases identical to TRBD1. CDR1 and CDR2 from the germline V gene are DFQATT and SNEGSKA (reference sequence). V trimming: 1 base; J trimming: 10 bases; junction bases outside the gene matches: 2. This CDR3 spans 11 amino acids. CDR3 nucleotide sequence: TGCAGTGCTAGAGGGACAGGGGATCAGTACTTC. Protein product: CSARGTGDQYF.

The table lists this clone with a few counts. This chain connects TRBV5-4 to TRBJ1-2, with 7 bases aligning to TRBD1. V lost 0 bases to trimming and J lost 3 bases; unmatched junction nucleotides: 5. The germline V gene encodes CDR1 SGHNT and CDR2 YYREEE (reference sequence). This CDR3 has 15 residues. The CDR3 nucleotides are TGTGCCAGCAGCTTGGGGGGACAGTCTGACTATGGCTACACCTTC. Translating it yields CASSLGGQSDYGYTF.

This clone was seen a single time. The gene calls are TRBV5-1 and TRBJ1-3, with D hard to call. The V gene's germline CDR1 is SGHRS and CDR2 YFSETQ. The length of the CDR3 is 13 residues. The V and J ends lost 0 bases and 4 bases respectively, with 5 bases between them. CDR3 DNA sequence: TGCGCCAGCAGCTTGGGTCGCGGAAACACCATATATTTT. This encodes CASSLGRGNTIYF.

The rearrangement joins TRBV7-2 to TRBJ1-2, with D uncertain. V lost 2 bases, J lost 4 bases, and 8 bases lay in between. Germline values: CDR1 SGHTA, CDR2 FQGNSA. This CDR3 contains 13 residues. CDR3 sequence: CASSLPERYGYTF. The CDR3 bases are TGTGCCAGCAGCTTACCGGAGCGCTATGGCTACACCTTC.

The gene calls are TRBV7-2 and TRBJ1-5; TRBD1 matches 9 bases. CDR1 SGHTA and CDR2 FQGNSA come from the germline V gene. Trimming at V came to 5 bases and at J to 7 bases, leaving 6 bases not matched to a gene. The CDR3 has 14 residues. The CDR3 reads CASSTTGGRQPQHF. The CDR3 DNA sequence: TGTGCCAGCAGCACTACAGGGGGCAGGCAGCCCCAGCATTTT. The whole variable domain, filled in from reference TRBV7-2 and TRBJ1-5, reads GAGVSQSPSNKVTEKGKDVELRCDPISGHTALYWYRQSLGQGLEFLIYFQGNSAPDKSGLPSDRFSAERTGGSVSTLTIQRTQQEDSAVYLCASSTTGGRQPQHFGDGTRLSIL.

The chain links TRBV5-1 to TRBJ2-3; D is tentatively TRBD1 or TRBD2 (6 bases each). Germline V gives CDR1 SGHRS, CDR2 YFSETQ. Deletions cut 0 bases from V and 0 bases from J, with 11 bases between. This CDR3 spans 16 amino acids. CDR3 amino acids: CASSLEGGRSTDTQYF. In DNA, the CDR3 is TGCGCCAGCAGCTTGGAGGGGGGACGGAGCACAGATACGCAGTATTTT.